These 13 T cell receptor beta chains share one sample of origin, sequenced in a study of T cell clones after liver transplantation. Sequencing was performed with immunoSEQ multiplex PCR; in TCRdb, only in-frame clones are kept and a portion is missing. The data contain roughly 100,000 clones, about 86% of them seen just once; the ten biggest clones take up approximately 2.9%. Here the sequenced sample was CD4+ T cells from blood, taken 45 to 50 months after liver transplant. These receptors originate from a human patient who received a liver transplant. A share of the T cells may be of graft donor origin.

The J gene is TRBJ2-3, the V gene TRBV27; D might be TRBD2 (6 bases). Germline loops: CDR1 MNHEY, CDR2 SMNVEV (reference sequence). V shed 5 bases and J shed 2 bases, with 17 bases lying between them. The CDR3 has 16 amino acids. The CDR3 is CASSGPLARPTDTQYF. The CDR3 DNA sequence: TGTGCCAGCAGTGGGCCCCTAGCGCGACCCACAGATACGCAGTATTTT.

The gene calls are TRBV29-1 and TRBJ2-7, with TRBD1 matching 10 bases. Trimming removed 3 bases from V and 0 bases from J; junction bases left unmatched: 5. CDR3 size: 15 residues. Germline V CDR1 and CDR2: SQVTM, ANQGSEA. Written as DNA, the CDR3 is TGCAGCGTTGAGCCGGGACAGGGGTCCTCCTACGAGCAGTACTTC. Translated, it gives CSVEPGQGSSYEQYF.

The V and J genes are TRBV6-5 and TRBJ1-5; 7 bases match TRBD1. CDR3 length equals 15 residues. Germline-derived CDR1 and CDR2 are MNHEY and SVGAGI. Trimming at V came to 0 bases and at J to 5 bases, leaving 4 bases not matched to a gene. This CDR3 is CASSYSTGSDQPQHF. The CDR3 DNA follows: TGTGCCAGCAGTTACTCGACAGGGTCGGATCAGCCCCAGCATTTT.

The V gene is TRBV13, the J gene TRBJ2-6; 7 bases line up with TRBD1. Trimming removed 6 bases from V and 8 bases from J; junction bases left unmatched: 7. Germline loops: CDR1 PRHDT, CDR2 FYEKMQ (reference sequence). The CDR3 loop spans 14 amino acids. CDR3 DNA sequence: TGTGCCAGCAGGGTAGAGACAGGGTCCAACGTCCTGACTTTC. Its translation: CASRVETGSNVLTF.

The J gene is TRBJ2-2, the V gene TRBV27; D is undetermined. Trimming pared 6 bases from V and 1 base from J, leaving 9 bases between. CDR1 and CDR2 (germline): MNHEY, SMNVEV (reference sequence). The CDR3 is 14 amino acids. This CDR3 reads CASRVAGNTGELFF. The CDR3 DNA is TGTGCCAGCAGGGTGGCCGGGAACACCGGGGAGCTGTTTTTT.

Written as DNA, the CDR3 is TGTGCCACCAGCATTTCTACTAGCAGGACAGATACGCAGTATTTT. This encodes CATSISTSRTDTQYF. This rearrangement joins TRBV15 to TRBJ2-3; weak D call: TRBD2 (6 bases). Germline V gene data show CDR1 as LNHNV and CDR2 as YYDKDF (reference sequence). The ends were cut back, 4 bases at V and 3 bases at J, with 14 bases in the middle. This CDR3 spans 15 amino acids.

Of note for this clone: A junction boundary mismatches the germline segment, possibly from a read error. The gene calls are TRBV13 and TRBJ2-7; no firm D call. Germline CDR1 PRHDT, CDR2 FYEKMQ (reference sequence). CDR3 size: 17 residues. The CDR3: CASSQMGLVLNSYERYF. In DNA form, the CDR3 reads TGTGCCAGCAGCCAAATGGGCCTCGTTCTTAACTCCTACGAGCGGTACTTC.

This clone was detected only once. V usage is TRBV5-1 and J usage is TRBJ1-2; D unresolved. From germline, CDR1 is SGHRS and CDR2 YFSETQ. V lost 0 bases and J 6 bases, leaving 15 bases between the germline ends. This CDR3 has 15 amino acids. CDR3 bases: TGCGCCAGCAGCTTGGTGGTCGGCGGCTCGGATGGCTACACCTTC. Its protein is CASSLVVGGSDGYTF.

CDR3 loop: CASSPLNSYEQYF. CDR3 bases: TGTGCCAGCAGCCCACTAAACTCCTACGAGCAGTACTTC. The chain combines TRBV7-3 with TRBJ2-7; D gene unclear. Trimming pared 5 bases from V and 0 bases from J, leaving 8 bases between. Germline CDR1 is SGHTA and CDR2 is FQGTGA. The CDR3 is 13 amino acids.

This clone was counted a single time. This chain joins TRBV4-1 and TRBJ2-3; 9 positions agree with TRBD1. Per germline, CDR1 MGHRA and CDR2 YSYEKL. With 3 bases clipped from V and 2 bases from J, the junction kept 6 bases outside the gene matches. This CDR3 spans 16 amino acids. The CDR3 DNA sequence: TGCGCCAGCAGCCATATCGACAGGGGGTACACAGATACGCAGTATTTT. This translates into CASSHIDRGYTDTQYF.

A few counts support this clone. The chain employs TRBV2 and TRBJ1-1, with D possibly matching TRBD1 (5 bases). Germline V gene lookup returns CDR1 SNHLY and CDR2 FYNNEI. The CDR3 has 14 amino acids. V was shortened by 0 bases and J by 3 bases, with 8 bases between the two germline ends. The CDR3 protein is CASSEAGGDTEAFF. CDR3 nucleotides: TGTGCCAGCAGTGAAGCAGGAGGGGACACTGAAGCTTTCTTT.

The genes are TRBV4-2 and TRBJ2-2, with a possible D match to TRBD2 (5 bases). Germline V gives CDR1 LGHNA, CDR2 YNFKEQ. The CDR3 runs to 15 residues. V was cut by 4 bases and J by 4 bases, with 13 bases left in between. This CDR3 is CASSLSRGTTGELFF. The CDR3 nucleotides read TGTGCCAGCAGCCTATCCCGGGGTACCACCGGGGAGCTGTTTTTT.

This chain links TRBV5-6 with TRBJ2-5; 9 bases are shared with TRBD2. Per the germline V gene, CDR1 is SGHDT and CDR2 is YYEEEE. The trim removed 4 bases at V and 5 bases at J, leaving 6 bases unmatched. CDR3 length equals 14 residues. As DNA, the CDR3 is TGTGCCAGCAGCCGAGCGGGGGGCGGGGAGACCCAGTACTTC. Protein product: CASSRAGGGETQYF. The complete variable domain, with remaining parts taken from reference TRBV5-6 and TRBJ2-5, reads DAGVTQSPTHLIKTRGQQVTLRCSPKSGHDTVSWYQQALGQGPQFIFQYYEEEERQRGNFPDRFSGHQFPNYSSELNVNALLLGDSALYLCASSRAGGGETQYFGPGTRLLVL.